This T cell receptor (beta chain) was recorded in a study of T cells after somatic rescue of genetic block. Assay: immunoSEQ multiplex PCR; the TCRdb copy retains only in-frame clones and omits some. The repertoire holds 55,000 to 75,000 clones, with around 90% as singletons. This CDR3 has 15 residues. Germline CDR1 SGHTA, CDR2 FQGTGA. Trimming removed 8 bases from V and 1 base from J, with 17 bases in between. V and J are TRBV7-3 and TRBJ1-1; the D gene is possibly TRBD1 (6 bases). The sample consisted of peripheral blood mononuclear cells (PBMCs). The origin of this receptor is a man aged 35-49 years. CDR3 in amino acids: CASRLERTENTEAFF. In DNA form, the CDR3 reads TGTGCCAGCCGTCTGGAGCGGACAGAGAACACTGAAGCTTTCTTT.